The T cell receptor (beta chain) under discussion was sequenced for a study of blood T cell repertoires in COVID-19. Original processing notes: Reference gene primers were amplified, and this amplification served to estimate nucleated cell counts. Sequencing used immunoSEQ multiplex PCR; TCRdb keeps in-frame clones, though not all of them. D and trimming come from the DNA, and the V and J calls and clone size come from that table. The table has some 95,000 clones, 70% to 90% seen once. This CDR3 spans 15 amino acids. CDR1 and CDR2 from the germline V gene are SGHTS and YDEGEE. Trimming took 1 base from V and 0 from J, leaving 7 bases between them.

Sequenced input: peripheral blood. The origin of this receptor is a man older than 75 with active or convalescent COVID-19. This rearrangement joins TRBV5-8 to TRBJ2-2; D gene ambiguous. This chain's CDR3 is CASSLWLTNTGELFF. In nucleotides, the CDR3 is TGTGCCAGCAGCTTGTGGCTGACGAACACCGGGGAGCTGTTTTTT.